This T cell receptor beta chain was profiled in a study of regulatory T cells in long-lasting Graves disease. Study-level information: Newly diagnosed Graves' patients took antithyroid drugs under 3 months. Study-wide points: In persistent patients, shared public clonotypes (2,741) outnumbered those in new patients (roughly 870).

Concerning this clonotype: Its antigen remains unidentified.

Sequencing libraries for TCR beta were prepared with iRepertoire HTBI primers and Arm-PCR of CDR3 regions. TCRdb itself ran the multiplex PCR reads through MiXCR, one entry per CDR3 protein. This sample has approximately 300,000 distinct CDR3 sequences, with about 20% found just once. Time point: newly diagnosed GD, antithyroid drugs for less than 3 months. PBMC-derived RNA was used for the TCR library. The sequences come from peripheral blood mononuclear cells (PBMCs), collected at new diagnosis, from a patient treated with antithyroid drugs. This TCR came from a female donor with Graves disease.

The CDR3 region has the DNA TGTGCCAGCAGTGGTAGCGGGAGCACCGGGGAGCTGTTTTTT. Translated: CASSGSGSTGELFF. This chain uses TRBV6-4 with TRBJ2-2; 9 bases agree with TRBD2. V lost 4 bases, J lost 4 bases, and 1 base stayed unmatched. This CDR3 has 14 amino acids. Germline CDR1 and CDR2: MRHNA and SNTAGT.